These T cell receptor beta chains were read from a single sample in a study of OX40 agonist ivuxolimab in advanced cancers. The method was immunoSEQ multiplex PCR; TCRdb's version includes in-frame clones alone and lacks a portion of them. Among over 55,000 clones, about nine tenths were seen once, and the ten largest hold more than 1%. The input for sequencing was CD4+ or CD8+ T cells sorted from blood, taken in a trial of the OX40 agonist ivuxolimab. The receptors derive from an adult with an advanced solid tumor such as melanoma, head and neck, liver or kidney cancer. Each CDR3 is given with its conserved first and last residue. A D gene is named only where the DNA matches it firmly. Clone size, where shown, is once, few, many, or a class for clones that have expanded.

d_call,j_call,clone_size,v_call,cdr3_aa,cdr3_nt
TRBD2,TRBJ2-1,.,TRBV4-1,CASSQVGGGAYNEQFF,TGCGCCAGCAGCCAAGTAGGCGGGGGGGCCTACAATGAGCAGTTCTTC
.,TRBJ2-3,.,TRBV5-1,CASSPWGDNTDTQYF,TGCGCCAGCAGCCCCTGGGGGGATAACACAGATACGCAGTATTTT
.,TRBJ1-5,.,TRBV25-1,CARPLNQPQHF,TGTGCCAGACCGCTCAATCAGCCCCAGCATTTT
.,TRBJ2-3,.,TRBV5-4,CASSLAVRSADTQYF,TGTGCCAGCAGCTTGGCTGTCAGGTCAGCAGATACGCAGTATTTT
.,TRBJ2-2,.,TRBV2,CASSLATRLFF,TGTGCCAGCAGCCTCGCGACCAGGCTGTTTTTT
.,TRBJ2-3,.,TRBV7-6,CASSLESESGTDTQYF,TGTGCCAGCAGCTTAGAGTCAGAAAGTGGCACAGATACGCAGTATTTT
.,TRBJ2-1,.,TRBV5-1,CASSLDQYNEQFF,TGCGCCAGCAGCTTGGATCAGTACAATGAGCAGTTCTTC
.,TRBJ1-6,.,TRBV19,CASSIPDGPLHF,TGTGCCAGTAGTATACCCGACGGCCCCCTCCACTTT
TRBD2,TRBJ2-1,.,TRBV5-1,CASSEIAGVNEQFF,TGCGCCAGCAGCGAAATAGCGGGGGTCAATGAGCAGTTCTTC
TRBD1,TRBJ1-1,.,TRBV10-3,CATSGTGEAFF,TGTGCCACCTCCGGGACAGGTGAAGCTTTCTTT
.,TRBJ1-2,.,TRBV6-5,CASSSHNSYGYTF,TGTGCCAGCAGTTCTCACAACAGCTATGGCTACACCTTC
.,TRBJ1-4,.,TRBV19,CASSIGTVFEEKLFF,TGTGCCAGTAGTATAGGGACGGTTTTTGAAGAAAAACTGTTTTTT
TRBD1,TRBJ1-6,once,TRBV11-1,CASSKGQAYNSPLHF,TGTGCCAGCAGCAAGGGACAGGCCTATAATTCACCCCTCCACTTT
TRBD2,TRBJ2-3,.,TRBV18,CASSWTSGLEDTQYF,TGTGCCAGCTCGTGGACTAGCGGGCTTGAAGATACGCAGTATTTT
.,TRBJ1-5,.,TRBV27,CASSKKGTNDLQPQHF,TGTGCCAGCAGCAAAAAAGGGACCAACGATCTTCAGCCCCAGCATTTT
.,TRBJ2-7,.,TRBV11-3,CASSLRGVGYEQYF,TGTGCCAGCAGCTTGAGGGGGGTAGGCTACGAGCAGTACTTC
TRBD1,TRBJ1-2,.,TRBV14,CASSPRTGLSNYGYTF,TGTGCCAGCAGCCCGAGGACAGGGCTCTCTAACTATGGCTACACCTTC
.,TRBJ1-1,.,TRBV5-1,CASGLGSGTEAFF,TGCGCCAGCGGGTTGGGGTCGGGCACTGAAGCTTTCTTT
.,TRBJ2-2,.,TRBV7-2,CASSPGQTSNTGELFF,TGTGCCAGCAGCCCCGGACAGACATCGAACACCGGGGAGCTGTTTTTT
.,TRBJ2-2,.,TRBV5-1,CASSLVPGSSGELFF,TGCGCCAGCAGCTTGGTGCCAGGATCGTCCGGGGAGCTGTTTTTT
.,TRBJ2-5,.,TRBV30,CAWSVKGAETQYF,TGTGCCTGGAGTGTAAAGGGTGCAGAGACCCAGTACTTC
TRBD1,TRBJ1-2,.,TRBV6-6,CASNRDRGIYGYTF,TGTGCCAGCAACCGGGACAGGGGGATCTACGGCTACACCTTC
.,TRBJ1-1,.,TRBV6-6,CASSLRVSNTEAFF,TGTGCCAGCAGTCTCAGGGTGTCGAACACTGAAGCTTTCTTT
TRBD1,TRBJ2-7,.,TRBV5-4,CASTLRDRGSEQYF,TGTGCCAGCACCCTCCGGGACAGGGGGAGCGAGCAGTACTTC
.,TRBJ2-1,.,TRBV7-2,CASSLAGTSHEQFF,TGTGCCAGCAGCTTAGCGGGGACCTCCCATGAGCAGTTCTTC
.,TRBJ1-1,.,TRBV29-1,CSVDAGGTEAFF,TGCAGCGTTGATGCGGGGGGCACTGAAGCTTTCTTT
.,TRBJ2-7,.,TRBV5-4,CASSSQTGYEQYF,TGTGCCAGCAGCTCGCAAACAGGGTACGAGCAGTACTTC
TRBD1,TRBJ2-7,.,TRBV5-1,CASSARGTGVFGEQYF,TGCGCCAGCAGCGCTCGCGGGACAGGGGTATTTGGCGAGCAGTACTTC
.,TRBJ2-2,once,TRBV30,CAWRWGNTGELFF,TGTGCCTGGAGGTGGGGGAACACCGGGGAGCTGTTTTTT
.,TRBJ2-1,.,TRBV2,CASKPPGNEQFF,TGTGCCAGCAAACCCCCGGGCAATGAGCAGTTCTTC
.,TRBJ2-5,.,TRBV11-2,CASSLGPRGPPLQETQYF,TGTGCCAGCAGCTTAGGTCCCAGGGGCCCCCCTCTTCAAGAGACCCAGTACTTC
.,TRBJ1-2,.,TRBV15,CATSRETGPGGYTF,TGTGCCACCAGCAGGGAAACAGGGCCAGGTGGCTACACCTTC
.,TRBJ1-1,.,TRBV6-5,CASSYDQNTEAFF,TGTGCCAGCAGTTACGACCAGAACACTGAAGCTTTCTTT
TRBD2,TRBJ2-1,.,TRBV19,CAVSGGASSSYNEQFF,TGTGCCGTCAGCGGGGGGGCCTCGAGCTCCTACAATGAGCAGTTCTTC
.,TRBJ1-2,once,TRBV19,CASTKRVVDSGYTF,TGTGCCAGTACCAAGAGGGTCGTGGACAGTGGCTACACCTTC
TRBD1,TRBJ1-2,.,TRBV29-1,CSTGGTEGYTF,TGCAGCACCGGGGGGACAGAGGGCTACACCTTC
.,TRBJ1-1,.,TRBV10-3,CAISSEGLREAFF,TGTGCCATCAGTTCGGAAGGGCTTCGTGAAGCTTTCTTT
.,TRBJ2-3,.,TRBV25-1,CASSEPGRSTDTQYF,TGTGCCAGCAGTGAACCAGGGAGAAGCACAGATACGCAGTATTTT
TRBD2,TRBJ2-5,.,TRBV10-1,CASSEASGGPQETQYF,TGCGCCAGCAGTGAGGCTAGCGGGGGACCCCAAGAGACCCAGTACTTC
.,TRBJ1-4,once,TRBV12-5,CASGFGEKLFF,TGTGCTAGTGGTTTTGGTGAAAAACTGTTTTTT
TRBD1,TRBJ2-7,.,TRBV4-1,CASSQARDRSSYEQYF,TGCGCCAGCAGCCAGGCCAGGGACAGGAGCTCCTACGAGCAGTACTTC
.,TRBJ1-2,.,TRBV19,CASSPGRGLSYGYTF,TGTGCCAGTAGTCCGGGCCGGGGGCTAAGCTATGGCTACACCTTC
.,TRBJ1-4,.,TRBV5-1,CASSLIPGRDEKLFF,TGCGCCAGCAGCTTGATCCCGGGCAGAGATGAAAAACTGTTTTTT
TRBD2,TRBJ2-1,.,TRBV30,CAWRPRGGLGNEQFF,TGTGCCTGGAGGCCACGGGGGGGCCTTGGGAATGAGCAGTTCTTC
TRBD1,TRBJ2-7,.,TRBV5-4,CASSLAWGQGGSNF,TGTGCCAGCAGCTTGGCCTGGGGACAGGGAGGATCGAACTTC
.,TRBJ2-7,.,TRBV6-1,CASRNNAVRYEQYF,TGTGCCAGCAGGAACAACGCCGTTCGCTACGAGCAGTACTTC
.,TRBJ2-1,once,TRBV11-1,CASSLTTPQDEQFF,TGTGCCAGCAGCTTAACCACCCCTCAGGATGAGCAGTTCTTC
TRBD2,TRBJ2-5,.,TRBV4-1,CASSRGSSGEKETQYF,TGCGCCAGCAGCCGCGGTTCTAGCGGGGAAAAAGAGACCCAGTACTTC
.,TRBJ1-1,.,TRBV5-1,CASSHPVGSEAFF,TGCGCCAGCAGCCACCCGGTAGGCTCTGAAGCTTTCTTT
.,TRBJ2-4,.,TRBV4-2,CASSSGQILAKNIQYF,TGTGCCAGCAGCTCCGGACAGATACTAGCCAAAAACATTCAGTACTTC
.,TRBJ2-1,once,TRBV7-9,CASSLGTEVYNEQFF,TGTGCCAGCAGCTTAGGGACTGAAGTCTACAATGAGCAGTTCTTC
.,TRBJ2-7,.,TRBV5-1,CASSSGLREQYF,TGCGCCAGCAGCTCGGGTCTCCGCGAGCAGTACTTC
.,TRBJ1-1,few,TRBV5-1,CASSLGTANTEAFF,TGCGCCAGCAGCTTGGGGACAGCGAACACTGAAGCTTTCTTT
TRBD1,TRBJ1-4,.,TRBV4-1,CASSQETQGGNEKLFF,TGCGCCAGCAGCCAAGAAACCCAGGGGGGAAATGAAAAACTGTTTTTT
.,TRBJ2-5,once,TRBV11-2,CASSLTQETQYF,TGTGCCAGCAGCTTAACGCAAGAGACCCAGTACTTC
.,TRBJ1-2,.,TRBV2,CASSEGVRGYTF,TGTGCCAGCAGTGAAGGGGTCCGTGGCTACACCTTC
.,TRBJ2-1,.,TRBV2,CASSWSGGLTNEQFF,TGTGCCAGCAGTTGGTCGGGGGGCCTAACCAATGAGCAGTTCTTC
.,TRBJ1-2,once,TRBV9,CASSGSGSGVYGYTF,TGTGCCAGCAGCGGGTCAGGATCGGGAGTCTATGGCTACACCTTC
TRBD1,TRBJ1-5,.,TRBV6-6,CASSRTGGNQPQHF,TGTGCCAGCAGCAGGACAGGGGGCAATCAGCCCCAGCATTTT